The 24 T cell receptor beta chains below come from one sample, sequenced in a study of early stage breast cancer tumors. Generated by immunoSEQ multiplex PCR, the TCRdb table keeps only in-frame clones and is missing some. The table has tens of thousands of clones, about three quarters seen once. Sample: blood. The source is a person aged 35 to 50 with breast cancer.

The V call is TRBV9, the J call TRBJ2-3, with D possibly matching TRBD2 (7 bases). CDR3 length equals 15 residues. Germline V gives CDR1 SGDLS, CDR2 YYNGEE. V dropped 4 bases and J dropped 3 bases, with 15 bases sitting between them. This CDR3 reads CASSIRGRGTDTQYF. The CDR3 DNA reads TGTGCCAGCAGCATTAGGGGGAGGGGGACAGATACGCAGTATTTT.

This clone was detected only once. The CDR3 region is CASSLGRVGGIQYF. The DNA for the CDR3 is TGTGCCAGCAGCTTAGGTAGGGTCGGGGGCATTCAGTACTTC. The chain uses TRBV11-2 and TRBJ2-4, with D possibly being TRBD2 (6 bases). The CDR3 is made up of 14 amino acids. V lost 1 base and J 9 bases, leaving 13 bases between the germline ends. Per the germline V gene, CDR1 is SGHAT and CDR2 is FQNNGV.

The gene calls are TRBV11-2 and TRBJ1-2; 7 bases align to TRBD1. CDR1 is SGHAT and CDR2 is FQNNGV in the germline V gene. This CDR3 has 16 residues. The junction had 11 bases not matched to a gene; V was cut back by 5 bases and J by 2 bases. In DNA, the CDR3 is TGTGCCAGCAGCCAAGAAGGGCGCAGGGGGAACTATGGCTACACCTTC. Protein: CASSQEGRRGNYGYTF.

This clone was detected a few times. The J gene is TRBJ1-2, the V gene TRBV20-1; no reliable D call. The germline CDR1 and CDR2 sequences are DFQATT and SNEGSKA (reference sequence). The CDR3 consists of 10 residues. The ends were cut back, 3 bases at V and 10 bases at J, with 9 bases in the middle. The CDR3 bases are TGCAGTGCTAGTGAGGAACTCTACACCTTC. Amino acid sequence: CSASEELYTF.

This chain joins TRBV5-1 and TRBJ1-2; D not certain. The CDR3 runs to 18 residues. Germline-derived CDR1 and CDR2 are SGHRS and YFSETQ. The germline V and J ends were trimmed by 0 bases and 7 bases, with 25 bases remaining between them. The DNA of the CDR3 is TGCGCCAGCAGCTTGGCCATATCTTTCCGGGGTTCAAGTAGTGGCTACACCTTC. Its protein product is CASSLAISFRGSSSGYTF.

The V gene is TRBV10-2, the J gene TRBJ1-1; D is unclear. The germline V gene has CDR1 WSHSY and CDR2 SAAADI. Trimming pared 1 base from V and 3 bases from J, leaving 9 bases between. This CDR3 is 14 amino acids long. This chain's CDR3 is CASSEYKTDTEAFF. The CDR3 DNA reads as TGCGCCAGCAGTGAGTATAAGACGGACACTGAAGCTTTCTTT.

V gene TRBV11-3 combines with J gene TRBJ2-5; no reliable D call. This CDR3 is built from 14 residues. V lost 1 base to trimming and J lost 1 base, with 7 bases between them. Germline V gene lookup returns CDR1 SGHNT and CDR2 YENEEA. The CDR3 DNA sequence: TGTGCCAGCAGCTTAGGGGGAATCCAAGAGACCCAGTACTTC. Residues: CASSLGGIQETQYF. Variable domain in full (rest from reference TRBV11-3 and TRBJ2-5): EAGVVQSPRYKIIEKKQPVAFWCNPISGHNTLYWYLQNLGQGPELLIRYENEEAVDDSQLPKDRFSAERLKGVDSTLKIQPAELGDSAVYLCASSLGGIQETQYFGPGTRLLVL.

The V call is TRBV19, the J call TRBJ1-3, with D uncertain. Germline assignment: CDR1 LNHDA and CDR2 SQIVND (reference sequence). The ends were cut back, 4 bases at V and 3 bases at J, with 4 bases in the middle. The CDR3 spans 12 residues. The CDR3 reads CASSTSGNTIYF. DNA of the CDR3: TGTGCCAGTAGTACGAGTGGAAACACCATATATTTT.

The chain has TRBV7-3 and TRBJ1-1, with D tentatively TRBD1 (6 bases). The CDR3 extends over 13 amino acids. The V gene lost 5 bases and the J gene lost 0 bases, with 7 bases spanning the gap. Per the germline V gene, CDR1 is SGHTA and CDR2 is FQGTGA. In DNA, the CDR3 is TGTGCCAGCAGCACAGGGATGAACACTGAAGCTTTCTTT. This translates into CASSTGMNTEAFF. Looking up the rest from reference TRBV7-3 and TRBJ1-1 gives the full variable domain: GAGVSQTPSNKVTEKGKYVELRCDPISGHTALYWYRQSLGQGPEFLIYFQGTGAADDSGLPNDRFFAVRPEGSVSTLKIQRTERGDSAVYLCASSTGMNTEAFFGQGTRLTVV.

The chain has TRBV5-1 and TRBJ2-7; no firm D call. The CDR3 totals 12 residues. Germline V gives CDR1 SGHRS, CDR2 YFSETQ. V was cut by 2 bases and J by 3 bases, with 6 bases left in between. The CDR3 nucleotides are TGCGCCAGCAGCTTCACTGGCTACGAGCAGTACTTC. It is translated as CASSFTGYEQYF.

Here the CDR3 DNA reads TGCAGCGTTGTTAGGTATTCTGGACAGGGGGCTCGGGGTGAAAAACTGTTTTTT. This sequence encodes CSVVRYSGQGARGEKLFF. V gene TRBV29-1 combines with J gene TRBJ1-4; TRBD1 matches 11 bases. Germline-derived CDR1 and CDR2 are SQVTM and ANQGSEA. V was pared by 4 bases and J by 7 bases, with 17 bases of the junction left unmatched. CDR3 length: 18 amino acids.

The genes are TRBV6-1 and TRBJ2-7; the D gene is possibly TRBD1 (6 bases). Germline V lookup: CDR1 MNHNS, CDR2 SASEGT. The V gene lost 5 bases and the J gene lost 3 bases, with 17 bases spanning the gap. The CDR3 totals 15 residues. CDR3 in DNA: TGTGCCAGCAGTACAGGGAAAGTAAAGTACTACGAGCAGTACTTC. Protein: CASSTGKVKYYEQYF.

The chain employs TRBV7-9 and TRBJ2-2; no reliable D call. The CDR3 is 13 amino acids. V dropped 5 bases and J dropped 1 base, with 5 bases sitting between them. The germline CDR1 and CDR2 sequences are SEHNR and FQNEAQ (reference sequence). This CDR3 is CASSPVNTGELFF. The CDR3 bases are TGTGCCAGCAGCCCTGTGAACACCGGGGAGCTGTTTTTT. The full variable domain, completed using reference TRBV7-9 and TRBJ2-2, is DTGVSQNPRHKITKRGQNVTFRCDPISEHNRLYWYRQTLGQGPEFLTYFQNEAQLEKSRLLSDRFSAERPKGSFSTLEIQRTEQGDSAMYLCASSPVNTGELFFGEGSRLTVL.

V is TRBV6-1 and J is TRBJ2-3, with 10 bases matching TRBD1. The CDR3 runs to 16 residues. CDR1 is MNHNS, CDR2 SASEGT, per germline. Losses at the gene ends were 2 bases for V and 7 bases for J; bases not matched to a gene: 9. The CDR3 DNA sequence: TGTGCCAGCAGTGAATATTTGGGGACAGGGGCAAATACGCAGTATTTT. Residues: CASSEYLGTGANTQYF.

The chain links TRBV7-8 to TRBJ2-1; 14 nucleotides align to TRBD2. J gave up 8 bases and V 4 bases, and 10 bases lay outside the gene matches. This CDR3 region has 17 residues. CDR1 SGHVS and CDR2 FQNEAQ come from the germline V gene. The CDR3 loop reads CASSWAPGLAGVHEQFF. Here the CDR3 DNA reads TGTGCCAGCAGCTGGGCCCCGGGACTAGCGGGAGTACATGAGCAGTTCTTC.

This rearrangement joins TRBV5-4 to TRBJ2-3; D remains unclear. V lost 0 bases, J lost 0 bases, and 5 bases lay in between. The CDR3 spans 14 residues. CDR1 and CDR2 from the germline V gene are SGHNT and YYREEE (reference sequence). This chain's CDR3 is CASSLGVSTDTQYF. The CDR3 region has the DNA TGTGCCAGCAGCTTGGGGGTTAGCACAGATACGCAGTATTTT.

The chain couples TRBV10-2 to TRBJ1-1, with D possibly TRBD1 on 6 matching bases. Germline V gene data show CDR1 as WSHSY and CDR2 as SAAADI. This CDR3 contains 14 residues. Trimming took 3 bases from V and 1 from J, leaving 9 bases between them. DNA for the CDR3: TGCGCCAGCAGTGATACAGGGAGGAACACTGAAGCTTTCTTT. Translating it yields CASSDTGRNTEAFF.

The genes are TRBV7-9 and TRBJ2-7; the match to TRBD2 covers 7 bases. The ends lost 1 base at V and 5 bases at J; junction bases unmatched: 5. CDR3 length: 14 residues. The germline V gene has CDR1 SEHNR and CDR2 FQNEAQ (reference sequence). As DNA, the CDR3 is TGTGCCAGCAGCTTAGTAGCTAGCGGACACGAGCAGTACTTC. This codes for CASSLVASGHEQYF.

This chain uses TRBV11-2 with TRBJ2-3; 15 bases line up with TRBD2. This CDR3 has 19 residues. Per the germline V gene, CDR1 is SGHAT and CDR2 is FQNNGV. Trimming took 8 bases from V and 6 from J; bases not matched to a gene: 18. The CDR3 loop is CASYDRGLAGGDGLDTQYF. The CDR3 bases are TGTGCCAGCTACGACCGCGGACTAGCGGGAGGGGATGGGCTGGATACGCAGTATTTT.

V is TRBV7-2 and J is TRBJ2-2; D perhaps matches TRBD2 (5 bases). The V gene lost 2 bases and the J gene lost 6 bases, with 10 bases spanning the gap. The germline gives CDR1 SGHTA, CDR2 FQGNSA. The CDR3 loop spans 14 amino acids. CDR3 residues: CASSLRGSAGELFF. The CDR3, as DNA: TGTGCCAGCAGCTTACGAGGGAGCGCCGGGGAGCTGTTTTTT.

With respect to this clone: This sample includes further DNA sequences coding for the same CDR3. This chain joins TRBV2 and TRBJ1-1; D is unresolved. From germline, CDR1 is SNHLY and CDR2 FYNNEI. V was trimmed by 2 bases and J by 0 bases, leaving 4 bases between them. This CDR3 is built from 13 residues. In nucleotides, the CDR3 is TGTGCCAGCAGTGAAAATGTGAACACTGAAGCTTTCTTT. The encoded protein is CASSENVNTEAFF.

The chain links TRBV7-6 to TRBJ2-1; D might be TRBD2 (5 bases). The CDR3 length is 14 residues. CDR1 and CDR2 (germline): SGHVS, FNYEAQ. V was pared by 5 bases and J by 7 bases, with 15 bases between. CDR3 sequence (DNA): TGTGCCAGCAGCACAACGGGATCCCCTAATGAGCAGTTCTTC. Amino acid sequence: CASSTTGSPNEQFF.

The chain combines TRBV6-6 with TRBJ2-7, with unresolved D. The V end lost 5 bases, the J end lost 3 bases, and 8 bases lay between the germline ends. This CDR3 has 12 amino acids. CDR1 MNHNY and CDR2 SVGAGI come from the germline V gene (reference sequence). The CDR3 DNA reads as TGTGCCAGCAGTCACATGAACTACGAGCAGTACTTC. It yields the protein CASSHMNYEQYF.

The chain recombines TRBV6-6 with TRBJ1-6; D call uncertain. The germline gives CDR1 MNHNY, CDR2 SVGAGI (reference sequence). V was clipped by 5 bases and J by 7 bases, with 3 bases between them. The CDR3 extends over 11 amino acids. CDR3 sequence reads: CASSENSPLHF. CDR3 bases: TGTGCCAGCAGTGAGAATTCACCCCTCCACTTT.